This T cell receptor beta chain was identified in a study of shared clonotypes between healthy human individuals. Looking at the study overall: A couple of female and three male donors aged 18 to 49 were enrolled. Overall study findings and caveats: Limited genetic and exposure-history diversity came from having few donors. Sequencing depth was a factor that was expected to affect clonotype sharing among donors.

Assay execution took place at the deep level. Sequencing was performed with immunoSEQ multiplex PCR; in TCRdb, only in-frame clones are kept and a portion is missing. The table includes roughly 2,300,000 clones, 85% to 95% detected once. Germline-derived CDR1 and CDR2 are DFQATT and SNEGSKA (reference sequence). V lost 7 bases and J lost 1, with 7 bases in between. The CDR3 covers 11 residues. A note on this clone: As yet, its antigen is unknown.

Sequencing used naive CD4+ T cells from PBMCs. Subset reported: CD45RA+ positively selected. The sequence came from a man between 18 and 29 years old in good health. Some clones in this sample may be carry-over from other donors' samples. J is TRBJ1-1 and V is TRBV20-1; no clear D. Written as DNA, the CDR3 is TGCAGTGTACGCGCGAACACTGAAGCTTTCTTT. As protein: CSVRANTEAFF.